One sample yielded the 15 T cell receptor beta chains listed below, sequenced in a study of T cell responses to AZD1222 COVID-19 vaccine. Libraries were prepared by immunoSEQ multiplex PCR; TCRdb keeps only in-frame clonotypes and omits some of them. The sample has over 140,000 clones; about 92% are singletons. The sample was peripheral blood, taken 28 days after the second AZD1222 dose. The receptor set was obtained from an adult who received the AZD1222 COVID-19 vaccine.

V is TRBV19 and J is TRBJ1-4; 7 bases agree with TRBD1. This CDR3 is built from 15 residues. CDR1 and CDR2 (germline): LNHDA, SQIVND (reference sequence). Unmatched junction bases numbered 7, after V lost 1 base and J lost 8 bases. The CDR3 is CASSIVSEGQEKLFF. The CDR3 DNA follows: TGTGCCAGTAGTATAGTGTCGGAGGGACAGGAAAAACTGTTTTTT.

In the case of this clone: The CDR3 ends on some other residue instead of the conserved phenylalanine or tryptophan, so this is likely a read error. No DNA is shown, since the ends of the CDR3 on it are uncertain; the CDR3 is the one TCRdb lists. V is TRBV19 and J is TRBJ2-7; the table calls TRBD1, which could not be checked here. CDR1 is LNHDA and CDR2 is SQIVND in the germline V gene (reference sequence). From its first to its last residue, the CDR3 has 13 amino acids. The CDR3 sequence is CASSIVPPARRFL.

The chain joins TRBV6-5 to TRBJ2-1; D is possibly TRBD2 (6 bases). CDR1 and CDR2 (germline): MNHEY, SVGAGI. This CDR3 has 14 residues. Trimming shortened V by 6 bases and J by 5 bases, and 14 bases separated the two germline ends. CDR3 protein: CASRGGAENNEQFF. The CDR3 DNA reads TGTGCCAGCAGGGGAGGAGCGGAAAACAATGAGCAGTTCTTC.

This clone has a single count. V is TRBV18 and J is TRBJ2-3; the D call may be TRBD1 or TRBD2 (5 bases each). V lost 2 bases, J lost 5 bases, and 11 bases lay in between. From germline, CDR1 is KGHSH and CDR2 LQKENI. The CDR3 is 14 amino acids. This CDR3 reads CASSPGGRRDTQYF. CDR3 DNA: TGTGCCAGCTCACCAGGGGGTAGGCGAGATACGCAGTATTTT.

This clone appeared a single time. The chain uses TRBV7-2 and TRBJ1-5; D gene uncertain. V lost 0 bases, J lost 0 bases, and 12 bases lay in between. Germline V gene sequence: CDR1 SGHTA, CDR2 FQGNSA. The CDR3 is 17 residues long. The CDR3 bases are TGTGCCAGCAGCTTAGCGCGAGAGGGCTATAGCAATCAGCCCCAGCATTTT. Translation gives CASSLAREGYSNQPQHF.

This chain links TRBV28 with TRBJ1-1; D uncertain. The germline V gene encodes CDR1 MDHEN and CDR2 SYDVKM. With 4 bases removed from V and 1 base from J, the gap between germline ends came to 13 bases. This CDR3 spans 15 amino acids. The CDR3 nucleotides read TGTGCCAGCAGTTCCCCCCCTTTGGGGAACACTGAAGCTTTCTTT. The encoded protein is CASSSPPLGNTEAFF.

A note on this clone: In the same sample, other DNA sequences code for this CDR3. This chain joins TRBV29-1 and TRBJ2-6; no definite D call. The CDR3 contains 12 residues. Trimming cost V 3 bases and J 1 base, with 1 base left between them. Germline V CDR1 and CDR2: SQVTM, ANQGSEA. The DNA for the CDR3 is TGCAGCGTTGATTCTGGGGCCAACGTCCTGACTTTC. Protein: CSVDSGANVLTF. Full variable domain (rest looked up from reference TRBV29-1 and TRBJ2-6): SAVISQKPSRDICQRGTSLTIQCQVDSQVTMMFWYRQQPGQSLTLIATANQGSEATYESGFVIDKFPISRPNLTFSTLTVSNMSPEDSSIYLCSVDSGANVLTFGAGSRLTVL.

This sequence joins TRBV3-1 (or the pseudogene TRBV3-2) and TRBJ2-1; D is ambiguous. Germline V gene sequence: CDR1 LGHDT, CDR2 YNNKEL (reference sequence). The CDR3 runs 15 residues. The V end lost 3 bases, the J end lost 0 bases, and 9 bases lay between the germline ends. The CDR3 coding sequence is TGTGCCAGCAGCCAGCTCACGGGCTCCTACAATGAGCAGTTCTTC. This codes for CASSQLTGSYNEQFF.

V is TRBV28 and J is TRBJ2-1, with 10 nucleotides matching TRBD1. J was trimmed by 8 bases and V by 5 bases; bases with no gene match: 9. This CDR3 comprises 15 residues. Germline V gives CDR1 MDHEN, CDR2 SYDVKM. The CDR3 loop reads CASSPPGQGWDEQFF. The DNA for the CDR3 is TGTGCCAGCAGTCCGCCGGGACAGGGGTGGGATGAGCAGTTCTTC.

The V gene is TRBV9, the J gene TRBJ2-5; 14 positions agree with TRBD2. V was clipped by 0 bases and J by 2 bases; unmatched bases: 9. CDR1 and CDR2 (germline): SGDLS, YYNGEE. The CDR3 runs to 19 residues. The CDR3 protein is CASSVGLAGGPGPQETQYF. The CDR3 DNA reads as TGTGCCAGCAGCGTAGGACTAGCGGGAGGGCCGGGCCCACAAGAGACCCAGTACTTC.

Here the CDR3 reads CASSLPRGNTEAFF. The DNA of the CDR3 is TGTGCCAGCAGTTTACCGCGGGGGAACACTGAAGCTTTCTTT. V is TRBV28 and J is TRBJ1-1; unclear D gene. Germline CDR1 MDHEN, CDR2 SYDVKM. The CDR3 length is 14 residues. Trimming cost V 2 bases and J 1 base, with 8 bases left between them.

This chain joins TRBV28 and TRBJ1-3; TRBD1 matches at 8 bases. CDR1 MDHEN and CDR2 SYDVKM come from the germline V gene. This CDR3 has 15 residues. The V gene end was trimmed by 9 bases and the J gene end by 8 bases; junction bases not matched to a gene: 15. The CDR3 nucleotides are TGTGCCAGTGGGGCTCCGGGACAGGCACGAGACACCATATATTTT. Its translation is CASGAPGQARDTIYF.

The chain combines TRBV6-5 with TRBJ2-5, with 9 nucleotides matching TRBD2. With 3 bases clipped from V and 3 bases from J, the junction kept 5 bases outside the gene matches. Germline-derived CDR1 and CDR2 are MNHEY and SVGAGI. CDR3 length: 15 amino acids. The CDR3 is CASSYRLAAKETQYF. The CDR3 DNA reads as TGTGCCAGCAGTTATAGACTAGCGGCTAAAGAGACCCAGTACTTC.

The chain combines TRBV7-8 with TRBJ2-1, with 7 bases that match TRBD1. Germline V gene sequence: CDR1 SGHVS, CDR2 FQNEAQ. V trimming: 3 bases; J trimming: 1 base; junction bases outside the gene matches: 0. This CDR3 comprises 14 residues. CDR3 in amino acids: CASSFRGSYNEQFF. For the CDR3, the DNA is TGTGCCAGCAGCTTCAGGGGGTCCTACAATGAGCAGTTCTTC.

This sequence joins TRBV4-2 and TRBJ1-4; 7 bases agree with TRBD1. The CDR3 sequence is 15 residues long. CDR1 and CDR2 from the germline V gene are LGHNA and YNFKEQ. V lost 4 bases to trimming and J lost 4 bases; unmatched junction nucleotides: 6. The chain's CDR3 is CASSRRAGGNEKLFF. For the CDR3, the DNA is TGTGCCAGCAGCCGGAGGGCAGGGGGTAATGAAAAACTGTTTTTT.